The clone carrying this T cell receptor (beta chain) occurred a few times. This CDR3 is 16 amino acids long. CDR1 and CDR2 from the germline V gene are DFQATT and SNEGSKA (reference sequence). V lost 0 bases, J lost 1 base, and 13 bases lay in between. Addition of a universal primer site occurred through template switching, and cDNA carried unique molecular identifiers. TCRdb re-analysed the 5' RACE reads in MiXCR, keeping a single row per CDR3 protein. The sample shows just over 500,000 distinct CDR3 sequences, about 20% of them seen only once. The data originate from a study of identical twins. These data also formed part of another study, on T cells expressing NK-cell markers. That source adds: It was still unclear whether expanded NKG2C+ T cell clones were HCMV specific.

J is TRBJ2-4 and V is TRBV20-1; possibly TRBD2 for D (5 bases). The source is a woman younger than 35 in good health. The sample taken for sequencing was CD4+ T cells sorted from blood. The DNA for the CDR3 is TGCAGTGCTAGAGATGAGAGGGCCTGGGCCAAAAACATTCAGTACTTC. Translated: CSARDERAWAKNIQYF.